One sample yielded the 29 T cell receptor beta chains listed below, sequenced in a study of blood T cells in healthy people across ages. Next came a second PCR, run for about 6 to 11 cycles, which used a sample-barcoded 5' primer along with a J-beta primer mix. In TCRdb, the 5' RACE reads were re-called with MiXCR into one record per CDR3 protein. The repertoire consists of hundreds of thousands of distinct CDR3 sequences, with about 52% occurring once and the leading ten covering 25% to 35%. Sequenced sample: blood. The receptor set was obtained from a woman aged 55-70 years in good health.

This chain uses TRBV20-1 with TRBJ2-3, with D uncertain. Germline CDR1 DFQATT, CDR2 SNEGSKA (reference sequence). CDR3 length equals 14 residues. Trimming took 2 bases from V and 5 from J, leaving 14 bases between them. CDR3 DNA: TGCAGTGCTAGACTGCGCAGGAAGGGAGATACGCAGTATTTT. This sequence encodes CSARLRRKGDTQYF.

For this clonotype: At one end, the junction sequence differs from germline, possibly due to a read error. The chain combines TRBV12-3 or TRBV12-4 with TRBJ1-1, with a tentative D call TRBD1 (6 bases). The CDR3 sequence is 15 residues long. The CDR3 nucleotides read TGTGCCAGCAATTTAGGAGACAGGAGGAACACTGAAGCTTTCTTT. Translated: CASNLGDRRNTEAFF.

The genes are TRBV28 and TRBJ2-1; D may be TRBD1 (5 bases). This CDR3 contains 12 residues. Trimming took off 4 bases at V and 9 bases at J, with 10 bases between the two ends. The germline V gene encodes CDR1 MDHEN and CDR2 SYDVKM. The CDR3 reads CASSSQGAEQFF. The CDR3 region has the DNA TGTGCCAGCAGTTCCCAAGGGGCTGAGCAGTTCTTC. Filled out from reference TRBV28 and TRBJ2-1, the complete variable domain reads DVKVTQSSRYLVKRTGEKVFLECVQDMDHENMFWYRQDPGLGLRLIYFSYDVKMKEKGDIPEGYSVSREKKERFSLILESASTNQTSMYLCASSSQGAEQFFGPGTRLTVL.

This chain links TRBV7-3 with TRBJ2-6; D unresolved. Germline V CDR1 and CDR2: SGHTA, FQGTGA. Trimming cost V 1 base and J 2 bases, with 6 bases left between them. The CDR3 totals 15 residues. DNA of the CDR3: TGTGCCAGCAGCTTAAACATTGCTGGGGCCAACGTCCTGACTTTC. It yields the protein CASSLNIAGANVLTF.

The rearrangement joins TRBV30 to TRBJ2-7; TRBD2 is a possible D gene (5 bases). The J call may be wrong; the DNA end is better matched by TRBJ2-5. CDR1 is GTSNPN, CDR2 SVGIG, per germline (reference sequence). This CDR3 is 13 amino acids long. CDR3 nucleotide sequence: TGTGCCTGGAGTGTAAACCTACGGGGGACCCAGTACTTC. Translation: CAWSVNLRGTQYF.

J is TRBJ2-5 and V is TRBV5-1, with D perhaps assigned TRBD1 or TRBD2 (6 bases each). Germline V CDR1 and CDR2: SGHRS, YFSETQ. With 4 bases removed from V and 11 bases from J, the gap between germline ends came to 15 bases. The CDR3 runs 12 residues. The CDR3 sequence: CASSVQGGEQYF. CDR3 sequence (DNA): TGCGCCAGCAGCGTACAGGGCGGGGAGCAGTACTTC.

CDR3 loop: CASSHDRASMETQYF. Written as DNA, the CDR3 is TGCGCCAGCAGCCATGATAGGGCTAGCATGGAGACCCAGTACTTC. This rearrangement joins TRBV4-3 to TRBJ2-5, with a possible D match to TRBD2 (5 bases). Looked up from germline, CDR1 is LGHNA and CDR2 is YSLEER. Trimming took off 3 bases at V and 5 bases at J, with 16 bases between the two ends. The CDR3 runs 15 residues.

This clonotype was picked up a small number of times. This sequence joins TRBV6-5 and TRBJ2-1; D uncertain. V was clipped by 5 bases and J by 10 bases, with 15 bases between them. CDR1 is MNHEY, CDR2 SVGAGI, per germline. CDR3 length equals 13 residues. CDR3 DNA: TGTGCCAGCAGTGACCGGCTAGGCAAGGAGCAGTTCTTC. This encodes CASSDRLGKEQFF.

The chain links TRBV2 to TRBJ2-2; D not resolved. Trimming left V 0 bases short and J 5 bases short, with 7 bases between. Per the germline V gene, CDR1 is SNHLY and CDR2 is FYNNEI. The CDR3 covers 14 residues. CDR3 sequence: CASSEASRTGELFF. CDR3 in DNA: TGTGCCAGCAGTGAAGCGTCCAGAACCGGGGAGCTGTTTTTT. The variable domain in full, with the rest retrieved from reference TRBV2 and TRBJ2-2, is EPEVTQTPSHQVTQMGQEVILRCVPISNHLYFYWYRQILGQKVEFLVSFYNNEISEKSEIFDDQFSVERPDGSNFTLKIRSTKLEDSAMYFCASSEASRTGELFFGEGSRLTVL.

J is TRBJ1-6 and V is TRBV14; D remains unclear. Germline lookup yields CDR1 SGHDN and CDR2 FVKESK. The V end lost 3 bases, the J end lost 10 bases, and 16 bases lay between the germline ends. The CDR3 contains 15 residues. CDR3 protein: CASSHLSHIGSPLHF. Here the CDR3 DNA reads TGTGCCAGCAGCCACCTGAGTCATATCGGGTCACCCCTCCACTTT. Drawing the rest from reference TRBV14 and TRBJ1-6, the complete variable domain is EAGVTQFPSHSVIEKGQTVTLRCDPISGHDNLYWYRRVMGKEIKFLLHFVKESKQDESGMPNNRFLAERTGGTYSTLKVQPAELEDSGVYFCASSHLSHIGSPLHFGNGTRLTVT.

In this sample, this clonotype turned up a few times. This rearrangement joins TRBV20-1 to TRBJ2-7; the D gene is possibly TRBD2 (5 bases). V shed 6 bases and J shed 5 bases, with 11 bases lying between them. The CDR3 has 11 residues. Germline CDR1 reads DFQATT; CDR2 reads SNEGSKA (reference sequence). The DNA for the CDR3 is TGCAGTGCCGGGGATAGGCACGAGCAGTACTTC. Protein product: CSAGDRHEQYF.

V is TRBV20-1 and J is TRBJ2-7; no definite D call. The V gene's germline CDR1 is DFQATT and CDR2 SNEGSKA (reference sequence). Trimming left V 0 bases short and J 3 bases short, with 9 bases between. This CDR3 region has 13 residues. This chain's CDR3 is CSARDLGFYEQYF. In DNA form, the CDR3 reads TGCAGTGCTAGAGATCTTGGGTTCTACGAGCAGTACTTC.

The CDR3 sequence is CSVEETPASTDTQYF. Here the CDR3 DNA reads TGCAGCGTTGAAGAAACACCAGCTAGCACAGATACGCAGTATTTT. The chain couples TRBV29-1 to TRBJ2-3, with D unresolved. Germline CDR1 SQVTM, CDR2 ANQGSEA. This CDR3 contains 15 residues. V was trimmed by 0 bases and J by 0 bases, leaving 10 bases between them.

V and J are TRBV29-1 and TRBJ2-1; TRBD2 agrees at 10 bases. The germline V gene encodes CDR1 SQVTM and CDR2 ANQGSEA. The CDR3 has 14 residues. With V trimmed by 4 bases and J by 3 bases, 3 bases remained unmatched. CDR3 nucleotides: TGCAGCGTTGGCCTAGCGGGAGTCTACAATGAGCAGTTCTTC. Protein product: CSVGLAGVYNEQFF.

The table lists this clonotype with a few counts. The chain combines TRBV3-1 with TRBJ2-7, with 8 bases that match TRBD1. The germline CDR1 and CDR2 sequences are LGHDT and YNNKEL (reference sequence). Germline trimming cut 5 bases from V and 1 base from J; bases unmatched to any gene: 4. The CDR3 length is 14 residues. CDR3 amino acids: CASSDRGRSYEQYF. DNA for the CDR3: TGTGCCAGCAGCGACAGGGGAAGGTCCTACGAGCAGTACTTC.

This clonotype has a handful of counts. This rearrangement joins TRBV9 to TRBJ2-1; D not certain. Trimming removed 0 bases from V and 1 base from J, with 14 bases in between. There are 17 residues in the CDR3. Germline V gives CDR1 SGDLS, CDR2 YYNGEE. This CDR3 reads CASSVGSGRLSYNEQFF. The CDR3 coding sequence is TGTGCCAGCAGCGTAGGGAGTGGCAGGCTTTCCTACAATGAGCAGTTCTTC.

This chain connects TRBV20-1 to TRBJ2-7; weak D call: TRBD2 (6 bases). Trimming removed 5 bases at V and 2 bases at J, with 19 bases between. CDR3 length: 15 amino acids. Per germline, CDR1 DFQATT and CDR2 SNEGSKA (reference sequence). The DNA of the CDR3 is TGCAGTGCTCCCAGACCGCGGGGACCCCCCTACGAGCAGTACTTC. It specifies CSAPRPRGPPYEQYF.

The V gene is TRBV7-9, the J gene TRBJ2-7; D is unresolved. Germline CDR1 reads SEHNR; CDR2 reads FQNEAQ (reference sequence). Trimming pared 3 bases from V and 2 bases from J, leaving 11 bases between. The CDR3 totals 14 residues. CDR3 region: CASSFGLPPYEQYF. The CDR3 nucleotides are TGTGCCAGCAGCTTCGGCCTACCACCCTACGAGCAGTACTTC.

The chain uses TRBV11-2 and TRBJ2-5; 7 bases align to TRBD2. The CDR3 consists of 18 residues. Trimming took 1 base from V and 5 from J; bases not matched to a gene: 16. Germline loops: CDR1 SGHAT, CDR2 FQNNGV. The DNA of the CDR3 is TGTGCCAGCAGCTTAGGGTATTTGGCGGGAGCAGTGGGGGAGACCCAGTACTTC. This sequence encodes CASSLGYLAGAVGETQYF.

This clonotype was detected only once. The chain is built from TRBV20-1 and TRBJ2-4; D gene uncertain. Germline V lookup: CDR1 DFQATT, CDR2 SNEGSKA (reference sequence). The CDR3 runs 12 residues. Trimming shortened V by 0 bases and J by 13 bases, and 13 bases separated the two germline ends. This chain's CDR3 is CSARDAASGQYF. CDR3 DNA sequence: TGCAGTGCTAGAGATGCGGCATCCGGGCAGTACTTC.

Turning to this clonotype: The junction departs from the called germline gene at one end, perhaps through a read error. V and J are TRBV4-2 and TRBJ2-3; 13 bases align to TRBD2. From germline, CDR1 is LGHNA and CDR2 YNFKEQ. The CDR3 spans 19 residues. In DNA form, the CDR3 reads TGTACCAGCAGCCAAGAGGTGCTCGGACTAGCGGGAGTTTTCGATACGCAGTATTTT. This translates into CTSSQEVLGLAGVFDTQYF.

This clonotype has a count of ten or more. V usage is TRBV24-1 and J usage is TRBJ2-7, with TRBD1 matching over 9 bases. Germline-derived CDR1 and CDR2 are KGHDR and SFDVKD. Germline trimming cut 4 bases from V and 1 base from J; bases unmatched to any gene: 4. The CDR3 length is 15 residues. The CDR3: CATSDRTGASYEQYF. The CDR3 DNA is TGTGCCACCAGTGACAGGACAGGGGCGTCCTACGAGCAGTACTTC.

The chain links TRBV7-8 to TRBJ1-3, with 9 bases that match TRBD1. The CDR3 covers 18 residues. Per germline, CDR1 SGHVS and CDR2 FQNEAQ. V was clipped by 1 base and J by 0 bases; unmatched bases: 7. CDR3: CASSLETGGIYSGNTIYF. DNA for the CDR3: TGTGCCAGCAGCTTAGAGACAGGGGGAATTTACTCTGGAAACACCATATATTTT. The variable domain in full, with the rest retrieved from reference TRBV7-8 and TRBJ1-3, is GAGVSQSPRYKVAKRGQDVALRCDPISGHVSLFWYQQALGQGPEFLTYFQNEAQLDKSGLPSDRFFAERPEGSVSTLKIQRTQQEDSAVYLCASSLETGGIYSGNTIYFGEGSWLTVV.

The CDR3 bases are TGTGCCAGCAGTTCTGCGGACCGCTCCTACAATGAGCAGTTCTTC. This encodes CASSSADRSYNEQFF. The chain joins TRBV28 to TRBJ2-1; D uncertain. Germline V gives CDR1 MDHEN, CDR2 SYDVKM. The CDR3 consists of 15 residues. Deletions cut 4 bases from V and 0 bases from J, with 10 bases between.

The genes are TRBV2 and TRBJ2-1; weak D call: TRBD2 (5 bases). The germline CDR1 and CDR2 sequences are SNHLY and FYNNEI. The CDR3 has 16 residues. Trimming left V 7 bases short and J 0 bases short, with 16 bases between. CDR3 region: CASIREEPSSYNEQFF. DNA of the CDR3: TGTGCCAGCATTCGGGAAGAACCCAGCTCCTACAATGAGCAGTTCTTC.

This clonotype was counted a few times. This chain links TRBV12-3 or TRBV12-4 with TRBJ2-3, with TRBD2 matching over 11 bases. V lost 6 bases and J lost 6; bases outside the gene matches: 8. CDR3 length: 15 amino acids. DNA of the CDR3: TGTGCCAGCAGCCCGACTAGCGGGGCCTCGGATACGCAGTATTTT. Translated: CASSPTSGASDTQYF.

V usage is TRBV4-3 and J usage is TRBJ2-1, with 10 nucleotides matching TRBD2. Per germline, CDR1 LGHNA and CDR2 YSLEER. CDR3 length: 15 residues. V shed 1 base and J 12 bases; nucleotides not matched to a gene: 9. CDR3 DNA: TGCGCCAGCAGCCAAGGGACTAGCGGATTGTGGGTGCAGTTCTTC. Translation gives CASSQGTSGLWVQFF.

The J gene is TRBJ2-1, the V gene TRBV28; D might be TRBD2 (6 bases). The germline V gene encodes CDR1 MDHEN and CDR2 SYDVKM. The CDR3 consists of 16 residues. The V end lost 0 bases, the J end lost 5 bases, and 14 bases lay between the germline ends. CDR3 nucleotide sequence: TGTGCCAGCAGTTTATGGGGAGGCGGGATAAACAATGAGCAGTTCTTC. Translated, it gives CASSLWGGGINNEQFF.

The rearrangement joins TRBV24-1 to TRBJ1-2; D not resolved. This CDR3 contains 11 residues. The V end lost 5 bases, the J end lost 2 bases, and 2 bases lay between the germline ends. Germline V gene data show CDR1 as KGHDR and CDR2 as SFDVKD. The CDR3 coding sequence is TGTGCCACCAGTGGGAACTATGGCTACACCTTC. It encodes CATSGNYGYTF.